The 21 T cell receptor beta chains below were found in one sample sequenced in a study of blood T cell repertoires in COVID-19. The protocol was immunoSEQ multiplex PCR, while the TCRdb copy is restricted to in-frame clones and leaves out a portion. The sample shows about 210,000 clones, about 91% of them seen only once. The sequencing input was PBMCs or T cells enriched from blood (not recorded which). These receptor sequences come from a man aged 18 to 30 with acute COVID-19.

This chain's CDR3 is CASSLKQGGTEAFF. CDR3 bases: TGTGCCAGCAGCTTAAAGCAGGGAGGGACTGAAGCTTTCTTT. This chain uses TRBV7-9 with TRBJ1-1, with TRBD1 as a possible D gene (5 bases). The germline gives CDR1 SEHNR, CDR2 FQNEAQ (reference sequence). V lost 2 bases and J 5 bases, leaving 12 bases between the germline ends. There are 14 residues in the CDR3.

The V call is TRBV7-2, the J call TRBJ2-7; 12 nucleotides agree with TRBD2. The length of the CDR3 is 15 residues. The germline gives CDR1 SGHTA, CDR2 FQGNSA. V lost 5 bases, J lost 0 bases, and 2 bases stayed unmatched. CDR3 in amino acids: CASSRTSGDSYEQYF. In DNA form, the CDR3 reads TGTGCCAGCAGCCGGACTAGCGGGGACTCCTACGAGCAGTACTTC. The whole variable domain, filled in from reference TRBV7-2 and TRBJ2-7, reads GAGVSQSPSNKVTEKGKDVELRCDPISGHTALYWYRQSLGQGLEFLIYFQGNSAPDKSGLPSDRFSAERTGGSVSTLTIQRTQQEDSAVYLCASSRTSGDSYEQYFGPGTRLTVT.

The CDR3 region has the DNA TGTGCCAGCAGTTCCCTGGGTAGCGCGTACGAGCAGTACTTC. Translation gives CASSSLGSAYEQYF. The V gene is TRBV28, the J gene TRBJ2-7; a weak D match, TRBD2 (5 bases). The CDR3 has 14 amino acids. Germline lookup yields CDR1 MDHEN and CDR2 SYDVKM. V lost 4 bases, J lost 4 bases, and 14 bases lay in between.

This chain connects TRBV11-3 to TRBJ2-1; D possibly corresponds to TRBD1 (6 bases). Trimming took off 6 bases at V and 3 bases at J, with 18 bases between the two ends. Germline CDR1 is SGHNT and CDR2 is YENEEA. The CDR3 runs to 16 residues. CDR3 nucleotide sequence: TGTGCCAGCAGTTTCCGGGACACGGGCTTCTACAATGAGCAGTTCTTC. This gives the protein CASSFRDTGFYNEQFF.

Regarding this clone: Within the sample, other DNA sequences also encode this same CDR3. The V gene is TRBV29-1, the J gene TRBJ2-5, with TRBD2 identical over 13 bases. Trimming cost V 4 bases and J 2 bases; bases outside gene matches: 1. This CDR3 has 14 amino acids. From germline, CDR1 is SQVTM and CDR2 ANQGSEA. The DNA of the CDR3 is TGCAGCGTTGGACTAGCGGGAGGACAAGAGACCCAGTACTTC. The encoded protein is CSVGLAGGQETQYF.

The chain combines TRBV27 with TRBJ2-7; TRBD2 matches 10 bases. The germline V gene encodes CDR1 MNHEY and CDR2 SMNVEV (reference sequence). The CDR3 runs to 13 residues. With V trimmed by 8 bases and J by 9 bases, 10 bases remained unmatched. The CDR3 DNA sequence: TGTGCCAGCGCCGGACTAGCGGATAGGGGGCAGTACTTC. Its protein product is CASAGLADRGQYF.

The chain combines TRBV11-3 with TRBJ2-2, with D possibly TRBD1 on 6 matching bases. CDR1 and CDR2 (germline): SGHNT, YENEEA. The CDR3 covers 19 residues. The ends were cut back, 1 base at V and 5 bases at J, with 23 bases in the middle. CDR3 protein: CASSLAVKADSARTGELFF. The CDR3 nucleotides read TGTGCCAGCAGCTTAGCCGTTAAAGCGGACAGCGCCCGAACCGGGGAGCTGTTTTTT.

This clone appeared once. The chain combines TRBV7-9 with TRBJ2-1, with a tentative D call TRBD2 (5 bases). Germline CDR1 reads SEHNR; CDR2 reads FQNEAQ (reference sequence). V was cut by 5 bases and J by 1 base, with 12 bases left in between. The length of the CDR3 is 15 residues. CDR3 loop: CASSQSGGSYNEQFF. The CDR3 DNA is TGTGCCAGCAGCCAAAGTGGCGGGTCCTACAATGAGCAGTTCTTC.

The rearrangement links TRBV2 to TRBJ1-2, with TRBD1 as a possible D gene (6 bases). The V gene's germline CDR1 is SNHLY and CDR2 FYNNEI. Between the trimmed V and J ends, which lost 4 bases and 2 bases, there was a span of 14 bases. This CDR3 is 15 amino acids long. The CDR3 sequence is CASSGARGANYGYTF. In DNA form, the CDR3 reads TGTGCCAGCAGTGGGGCCAGGGGAGCCAACTATGGCTACACCTTC.

The V and J genes are TRBV27 and TRBJ1-1; 8 bases line up with TRBD1. Germline-derived CDR1 and CDR2 are MNHEY and SMNVEV (reference sequence). With 3 bases clipped from V and 4 bases from J, the junction kept 4 bases outside the gene matches. The CDR3 spans 14 residues. The CDR3 reads CASSFRTGGTEAFF. CDR3 nucleotide sequence: TGTGCCAGCAGTTTTAGAACAGGGGGCACTGAAGCTTTCTTT.

The V and J genes are TRBV5-4 and TRBJ1-4; 7 bases are shared with TRBD1. Germline V lookup: CDR1 SGHNT, CDR2 YYREEE (reference sequence). This CDR3 is built from 16 residues. The ends lost 4 bases at V and 8 bases at J; junction bases unmatched: 14. This CDR3 is CASSRTGEGRGEKLFF. CDR3 in DNA: TGTGCCAGCAGCCGGACAGGAGAGGGGCGGGGAGAAAAACTGTTTTTT.

The CDR3 bases are TGTGCCACCAGTGATTTTGGACAGGGAAGATACCAGCAGTACTTC. Translation: CATSDFGQGRYQQYF. This rearrangement joins TRBV24-1 to TRBJ2-7; 8 bases fit TRBD1. Germline V lookup: CDR1 KGHDR, CDR2 SFDVKD. The CDR3 sequence is 15 residues long. V lost 1 base, J lost 8 bases, and 9 bases stayed unmatched.

This sequence joins TRBV7-6 and TRBJ2-2; D remains unclear. The V end lost 1 base, the J end lost 4 bases, and 7 bases lay between the germline ends. This CDR3 region has 14 residues. The V gene's germline CDR1 is SGHVS and CDR2 FNYEAQ. The CDR3 spells CASSLEAPTGELFF. The CDR3, as DNA: TGTGCCAGCAGCTTAGAAGCTCCCACCGGGGAGCTGTTTTTT.

The V and J genes are TRBV13 and TRBJ2-1; D is possibly TRBD2 (6 bases). Trimming took off 0 bases at V and 7 bases at J, with 10 bases between the two ends. CDR1 is PRHDT and CDR2 is FYEKMQ in the germline V gene (reference sequence). There are 14 residues in the CDR3. CDR3 sequence reads: CASSLGRAGNEQFF. The CDR3 nucleotides are TGTGCCAGCAGCTTAGGGCGGGCGGGGAATGAGCAGTTCTTC.

The chain combines TRBV7-9 with TRBJ2-5; 8 nucleotides agree with TRBD2. The CDR3 is made up of 13 amino acids. Losses at the gene ends were 5 bases for V and 5 bases for J; bases not matched to a gene: 4. Germline V lookup: CDR1 SEHNR, CDR2 FQNEAQ (reference sequence). CDR3 residues: CASSTSGGETQYF. The CDR3 nucleotides are TGTGCCAGCAGCACTAGCGGAGGCGAGACCCAGTACTTC.

The rearrangement uses TRBV24-1 and TRBJ1-5; possibly TRBD1 for D (5 bases). The CDR3 spans 17 residues. The ends were cut back, 4 bases at V and 9 bases at J, with 24 bases in the middle. Per germline, CDR1 KGHDR and CDR2 SFDVKD. The CDR3 bases are TGTGCCACCAGTGAGTCCGATTTAGGGGCCCAAGGTCTGCCCCAGCATTTT. This sequence encodes CATSESDLGAQGLPQHF.

The genes are TRBV5-1 and TRBJ1-4; TRBD1 matches 8 bases. Germline V gene sequence: CDR1 SGHRS, CDR2 YFSETQ. The CDR3 spans 15 residues. V was clipped by 0 bases and J by 8 bases; unmatched bases: 6. CDR3 region: CASSLAGTGGEKLFF. Written as DNA, the CDR3 is TGCGCCAGCAGCTTGGCCGGGACAGGAGGCGAAAAACTGTTTTTT.

The chain joins TRBV7-3 to TRBJ2-1, with D possibly TRBD2 on 6 matching bases. V lost 5 bases and J lost 3, with 20 bases in between. Per germline, CDR1 SGHTA and CDR2 FQGTGA. This CDR3 comprises 17 residues. The CDR3 DNA sequence: TGTGCCAGCAGCCCCGAGGGGTCCGGGACTTACTACAATGAGCAGTTCTTC. It specifies CASSPEGSGTYYNEQFF.

There are a few counts of this clone. J is TRBJ2-5 and V is TRBV5-1; 8 positions agree with TRBD2. The junction had 8 bases not matched to a gene; V was cut back by 5 bases and J by 2 bases. The germline V gene encodes CDR1 SGHRS and CDR2 YFSETQ. The CDR3 covers 15 residues. This CDR3 reads CASRRDGREQETQYF. CDR3 nucleotides: TGCGCCAGCAGACGGGACGGGAGGGAACAAGAGACCCAGTACTTC.

The gene calls are TRBV5-1 and TRBJ2-2, with no clear D. Trimming took 3 bases from V and 5 from J, leaving 8 bases between them. This CDR3 is 13 amino acids long. Germline CDR1 and CDR2: SGHRS and YFSETQ. The CDR3 DNA follows: TGCGCCAGCAGCTCCATACAAACCGGGGAGCTGTTTTTT. Protein product: CASSSIQTGELFF.

The genes are TRBV6-5 and TRBJ1-1; D is perhaps TRBD1 (5 bases). Germline V gene data show CDR1 as MNHEY and CDR2 as SVGAGI. The CDR3 spans 12 residues. V lost 8 bases to trimming and J lost 3 bases, with 10 bases between them. CDR3 sequence: CASAEGDTEAFF. The DNA of the CDR3 is TGTGCCAGCGCAGAAGGGGACACTGAAGCTTTCTTT.